These 16 T cell receptor beta chains came from one sample sequenced in a study of blood T cell repertoires in COVID-19. Assay: immunoSEQ multiplex PCR; the TCRdb copy retains only in-frame clones and omits some. The sample lists 300,000 to 350,000 clones, around nine tenths occurring once. Sequencing was carried out using peripheral blood. The receptors stem from a woman aged 60-75 years with COVID-19, enrolled during active disease.

The genes are TRBV6-2 or TRBV6-3 and TRBJ2-1; perhaps TRBD1 as D (5 bases). Per germline, CDR1 MNHEY and CDR2 SVGEGT. The V and J ends lost 5 bases and 8 bases respectively, with 28 bases between them. The CDR3 has 18 amino acids. CDR3 amino acids: CASSPGPWWGPTGDEQFF. CDR3 DNA: TGTGCCAGCAGTCCGGGCCCTTGGTGGGGCCCTACAGGCGATGAGCAGTTCTTC.

The J gene is TRBJ2-5, the V gene TRBV4-1, with a possible D match to TRBD2 (6 bases). The CDR3 length is 16 residues. Germline values: CDR1 MGHRA, CDR2 YSYEKL. V was trimmed by 0 bases and J by 2 bases, leaving 13 bases between them. Here the CDR3 reads CASSQDWDLEQETQYF. CDR3 in DNA: TGCGCCAGCAGCCAAGATTGGGACTTGGAACAAGAGACCCAGTACTTC.

The chain employs TRBV27 and TRBJ1-5; D ambiguous. This CDR3 spans 15 amino acids. Germline V lookup: CDR1 MNHEY, CDR2 SMNVEV (reference sequence). Trimming took off 3 bases at V and 0 bases at J, with 9 bases between the two ends. The CDR3: CASSFSGYSNQPQHF. DNA of the CDR3: TGTGCCAGCAGTTTTTCGGGATATAGCAATCAGCCCCAGCATTTT.

The gene calls are TRBV10-3 and TRBJ1-1; TRBD1 matches at 10 bases. There are 14 residues in the CDR3. From germline, CDR1 is ENHRY and CDR2 SYGVKD. Trimming took 6 bases from V and 2 from J; bases not matched to a gene: 3. As DNA, the CDR3 is TGTGCCATCAGGGGACAGGGGAAAAACACTGAAGCTTTCTTT. It specifies CAIRGQGKNTEAFF.

This clone was found a few times. This chain connects TRBV7-3 to TRBJ2-5; 9 nucleotides match TRBD2. The CDR3 covers 14 residues. V lost 5 bases to trimming and J lost 5 bases; unmatched junction nucleotides: 6. Germline values: CDR1 SGHTA, CDR2 FQGTGA. The CDR3 protein is CASSLSGGRETQYF. The DNA for the CDR3 is TGTGCCAGCAGCCTTAGCGGGGGTAGGGAGACCCAGTACTTC.

The chain is built from TRBV2 and TRBJ2-5; 7 positions match TRBD1. V shed 5 bases and J 3 bases; nucleotides not matched to a gene: 9. The germline CDR1 and CDR2 sequences are SNHLY and FYNNEI. The CDR3 runs to 15 residues. As DNA, the CDR3 is TGTGCCAGCAGTAGGGATAGGGGGCTGAAAGAGACCCAGTACTTC. Translating gives CASSRDRGLKETQYF.

This chain connects TRBV5-1 to TRBJ2-1, with D perhaps TRBD1 (7 bases). The CDR3 runs 16 residues. Germline CDR1 and CDR2: SGHRS and YFSETQ. The germline V and J ends were trimmed by 4 bases and 2 bases, with 16 bases remaining between them. The CDR3 loop reads CASSPPTGEAYNEQFF. In DNA, the CDR3 is TGCGCCAGCAGCCCACCCACAGGGGAGGCCTACAATGAGCAGTTCTTC. The complete variable domain, with remaining parts taken from reference TRBV5-1 and TRBJ2-1, reads KAGVTQTPRYLIKTRGQQVTLSCSPISGHRSVSWYQQTPGQGLQFLFEYFSETQRNKGNFPGRFSGRQFSNSRSEMNVSTLELGDSALYLCASSPPTGEAYNEQFFGPGTRLTVL.

This chain uses TRBV20-1 with TRBJ2-3; a weak D match, TRBD2 (6 bases). CDR3 length: 10 residues. With 8 bases removed from V and 4 bases from J, the gap between germline ends came to 7 bases. Per the germline V gene, CDR1 is DFQATT and CDR2 is SNEGSKA (reference sequence). CDR3 bases: TGCAGTCGGGGGTCAGATACGCAGTATTTT. It translates to CSRGSDTQYF.

The chain recombines TRBV9 with TRBJ2-3; 8 positions agree with TRBD2. Germline V gene data show CDR1 as SGDLS and CDR2 as YYNGEE. This CDR3 is built from 14 residues. The V gene end was trimmed by 4 bases and the J gene end by 5 bases; junction bases not matched to a gene: 6. The CDR3, as DNA: TGTGCCAGCAGCATAAGCGGGGGTCAAGATACGCAGTATTTT. Residues: CASSISGGQDTQYF.

The chain combines TRBV7-9 with TRBJ2-7; TRBD1 is a possible D gene (6 bases). Germline-derived CDR1 and CDR2 are SEHNR and FQNEAQ (reference sequence). Between the trimmed V and J ends, which lost 2 bases and 5 bases, there was a span of 25 bases. There are 18 residues in the CDR3. In DNA, the CDR3 is TGTGCCAGCAGCTTATCCTCCTCCAGGGACACCCAAAACCACGAGCAGTACTTC. Amino acids: CASSLSSSRDTQNHEQYF.

In this sample, this clone turned up a few times. This rearrangement joins TRBV9 to TRBJ2-2, with a weak D call TRBD1 (5 bases). V was trimmed by 0 bases and J by 5 bases, leaving 5 bases between them. The CDR3 loop spans 13 amino acids. CDR1 is SGDLS, CDR2 YYNGEE, per germline. The CDR3 loop is CASSVAGTGELFF. CDR3 coding DNA: TGTGCCAGCAGCGTAGCAGGGACCGGGGAGCTGTTTTTT. Complete variable domain (other parts from reference TRBV9 and TRBJ2-2): DSGVTQTPKHLITATGQRVTLRCSPRSGDLSVYWYQQSLDQGLQFLIQYYNGEERAKGNILERFSAQQFPDLHSELNLSSLELGDSALYFCASSVAGTGELFFGEGSRLTVL.

The rearrangement uses TRBV19 and TRBJ2-1; possible D gene TRBD1, 6 bases. Germline V gene lookup returns CDR1 LNHDA and CDR2 SQIVND (reference sequence). Trimming shortened V by 9 bases and J by 4 bases, and 16 bases separated the two germline ends. The CDR3 consists of 14 residues. CDR3 DNA: TGTGCCAGCAGGGATGGACAGTTTTACAATGAGCAGTTCTTC. Protein product: CASRDGQFYNEQFF.

This chain joins TRBV15 and TRBJ1-4; TRBD1 matches 10 bases. The length of the CDR3 is 16 residues. CDR1 is LNHNV, CDR2 YYDKDF, per germline (reference sequence). Trimming cost V 0 bases and J 7 bases; bases outside gene matches: 5. The chain's CDR3 is CATSRDGTGASEKLFF. DNA of the CDR3: TGTGCCACCAGCAGAGATGGGACAGGGGCATCTGAAAAACTGTTTTTT. Based on the CDR3 plus reference TRBV15 and TRBJ1-4, the full variable domain is DAMVIQNPRYQVTQFGKPVTLSCSQTLNHNVMYWYQQKSSQAPKLLFHYYDKDFNNEADTPDNFQSRRPNTSFCFLDIRSPGLGDTAMYLCATSRDGTGASEKLFFGSGTQLSVL.

This clone was seen a few times. Other DNA sequences in the same sample also yield this CDR3. The genes are TRBV7-9 and TRBJ1-4, with D possibly TRBD1 on 6 matching bases. The CDR3 consists of 14 residues. Germline loops: CDR1 SEHNR, CDR2 FQNEAQ (reference sequence). The V end lost 5 bases, the J end lost 8 bases, and 15 bases lay between the germline ends. The CDR3 protein is CASSPTGGGEKLFF. The CDR3 nucleotides read TGTGCCAGCAGCCCGACAGGTGGCGGGGAAAAACTGTTTTTT.

This clone has more than one count but fewer than ten. This chain connects TRBV25-1 to TRBJ1-5; D is perhaps TRBD1 (5 bases). Trimming pared 5 bases from V and 4 bases from J, leaving 9 bases between. Germline V lookup: CDR1 MGHDK, CDR2 SYGVNS. The CDR3 has 13 amino acids. The DNA of the CDR3 is TGTGCCAGCAGTATCGGGGGGAATCAGCCCCAGCATTTT. Its protein product is CASSIGGNQPQHF. Full variable domain (outside the CDR3, taken from reference TRBV25-1 and TRBJ1-5): EADIYQTPRYLVIGTGKKITLECSQTMGHDKMYWYQQDPGMELHLIHYSYGVNSTEKGDLSSESTVSRIRTEHFPLTLESARPSHTSQYLCASSIGGNQPQHFGDGTRLSIL.

This clone was seen at least ten times. This sequence joins TRBV6-1 and TRBJ2-1; TRBD2 might be the D (6 bases). Germline CDR1 and CDR2: MNHNS and SASEGT. The CDR3 is made up of 16 amino acids. The ends were cut back, 2 bases at V and 3 bases at J, with 14 bases in the middle. CDR3 coding DNA: TGTGCCAGCAGTGAAAGCGTTAGCGGACTCTACAATGAGCAGTTCTTC. Residues: CASSESVSGLYNEQFF.